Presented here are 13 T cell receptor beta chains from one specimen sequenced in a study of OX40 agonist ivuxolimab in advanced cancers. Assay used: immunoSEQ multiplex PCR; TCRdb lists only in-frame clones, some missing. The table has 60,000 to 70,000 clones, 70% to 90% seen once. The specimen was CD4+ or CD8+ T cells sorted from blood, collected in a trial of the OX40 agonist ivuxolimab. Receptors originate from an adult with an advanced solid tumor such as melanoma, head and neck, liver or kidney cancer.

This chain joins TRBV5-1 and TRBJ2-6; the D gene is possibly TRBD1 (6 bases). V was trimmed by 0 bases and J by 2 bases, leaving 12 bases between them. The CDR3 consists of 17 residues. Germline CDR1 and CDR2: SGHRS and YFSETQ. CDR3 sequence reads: CASSLVFTGPGANVLTF. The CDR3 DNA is TGCGCCAGCAGCTTGGTCTTCACAGGGCCTGGGGCCAACGTCCTGACTTTC.

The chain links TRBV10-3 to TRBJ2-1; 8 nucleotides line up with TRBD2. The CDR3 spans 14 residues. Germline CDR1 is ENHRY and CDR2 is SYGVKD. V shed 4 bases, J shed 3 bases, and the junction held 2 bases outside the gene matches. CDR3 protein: CAISGGGFYNEQFF. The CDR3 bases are TGTGCCATCAGTGGCGGGGGGTTCTACAATGAGCAGTTCTTC.

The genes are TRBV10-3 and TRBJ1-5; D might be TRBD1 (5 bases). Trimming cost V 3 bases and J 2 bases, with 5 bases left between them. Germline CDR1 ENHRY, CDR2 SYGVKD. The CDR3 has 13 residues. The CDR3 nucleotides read TGTGCCATCAGTGACAGGGGCAATCAGCCCCAGCATTTT. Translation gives CAISDRGNQPQHF.

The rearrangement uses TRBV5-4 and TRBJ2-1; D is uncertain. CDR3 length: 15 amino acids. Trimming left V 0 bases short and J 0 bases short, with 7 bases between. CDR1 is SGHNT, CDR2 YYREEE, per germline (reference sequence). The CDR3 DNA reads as TGTGCCAGCAGCTTGGGGGCTTACTCCTACAATGAGCAGTTCTTC. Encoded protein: CASSLGAYSYNEQFF.

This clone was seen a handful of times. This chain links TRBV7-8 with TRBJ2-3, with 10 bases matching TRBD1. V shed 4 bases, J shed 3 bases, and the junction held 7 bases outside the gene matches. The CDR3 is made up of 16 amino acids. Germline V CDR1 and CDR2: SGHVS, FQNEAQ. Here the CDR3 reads CASSWDRGSRTDTQYF. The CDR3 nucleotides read TGTGCCAGCAGCTGGGACAGGGGTTCCCGGACAGATACGCAGTATTTT.

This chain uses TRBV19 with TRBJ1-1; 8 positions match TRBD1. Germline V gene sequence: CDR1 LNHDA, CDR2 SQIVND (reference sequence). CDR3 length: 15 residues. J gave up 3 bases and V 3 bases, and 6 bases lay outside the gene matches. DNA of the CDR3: TGTGCCAGTAGTATTCGGGACAGGCAGGACACTGAAGCTTTCTTT. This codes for CASSIRDRQDTEAFF. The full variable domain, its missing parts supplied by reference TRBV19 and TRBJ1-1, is DGGITQSPKYLFRKEGQNVTLSCEQNLNHDAMYWYRQDPGQGLRLIYYSQIVNDFQKGDIAEGYSVSREKKESFPLTVTSAQKNPTAFYLCASSIRDRQDTEAFFGQGTRLTVV.

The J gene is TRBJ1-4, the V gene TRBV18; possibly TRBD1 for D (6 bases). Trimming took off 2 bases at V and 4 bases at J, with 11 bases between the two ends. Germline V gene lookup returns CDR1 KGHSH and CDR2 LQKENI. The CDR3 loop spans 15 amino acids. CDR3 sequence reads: CASSPFRDINEKLFF. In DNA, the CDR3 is TGTGCCAGCTCACCATTCCGGGACATTAATGAAAAACTGTTTTTT.

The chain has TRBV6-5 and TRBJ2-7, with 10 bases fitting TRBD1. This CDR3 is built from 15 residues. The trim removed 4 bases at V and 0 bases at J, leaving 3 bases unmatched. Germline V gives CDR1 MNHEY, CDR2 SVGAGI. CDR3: CASSWGQGSSYEQYF. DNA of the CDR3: TGTGCCAGCAGTTGGGGACAGGGGTCCTCCTACGAGCAGTACTTC.

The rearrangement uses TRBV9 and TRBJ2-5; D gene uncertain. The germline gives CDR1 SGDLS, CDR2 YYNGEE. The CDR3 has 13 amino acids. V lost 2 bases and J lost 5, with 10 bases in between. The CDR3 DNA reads TGTGCCAGCAGCGTTAGATTCCAGGAGACCCAGTACTTC. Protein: CASSVRFQETQYF.

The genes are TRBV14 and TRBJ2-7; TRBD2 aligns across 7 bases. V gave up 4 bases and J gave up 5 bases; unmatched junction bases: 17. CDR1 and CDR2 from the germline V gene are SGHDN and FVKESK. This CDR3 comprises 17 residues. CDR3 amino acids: CASSRDPPGGGRDEQYF. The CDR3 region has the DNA TGTGCCAGCAGCCGAGACCCCCCTGGGGGGGGTCGGGACGAGCAGTACTTC.

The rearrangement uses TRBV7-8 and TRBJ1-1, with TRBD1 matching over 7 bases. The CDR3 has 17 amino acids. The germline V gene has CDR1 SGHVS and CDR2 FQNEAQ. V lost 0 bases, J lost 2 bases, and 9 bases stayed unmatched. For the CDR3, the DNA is TGTGCCAGCAGCTTAGCCGTCCGGACAGGCTTAAACACTGAAGCTTTCTTT. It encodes CASSLAVRTGLNTEAFF. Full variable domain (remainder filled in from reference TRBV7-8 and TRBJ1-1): GAGVSQSPRYKVAKRGQDVALRCDPISGHVSLFWYQQALGQGPEFLTYFQNEAQLDKSGLPSDRFFAERPEGSVSTLKIQRTQQEDSAVYLCASSLAVRTGLNTEAFFGQGTRLTVV.

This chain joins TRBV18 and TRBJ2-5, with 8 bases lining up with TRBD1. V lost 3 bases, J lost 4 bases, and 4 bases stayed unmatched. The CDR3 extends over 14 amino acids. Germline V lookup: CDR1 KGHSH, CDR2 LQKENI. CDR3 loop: CASSPSTGAETQYF. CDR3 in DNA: TGTGCCAGCTCACCTTCGACAGGGGCAGAGACCCAGTACTTC.

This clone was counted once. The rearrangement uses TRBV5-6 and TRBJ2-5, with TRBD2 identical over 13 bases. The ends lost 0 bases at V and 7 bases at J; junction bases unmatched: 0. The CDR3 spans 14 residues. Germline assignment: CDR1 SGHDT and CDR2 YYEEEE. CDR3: CASSLGLAGGTQYF. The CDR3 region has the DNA TGTGCCAGCAGCTTGGGACTAGCGGGGGGGACCCAGTACTTC.